This is a list of T cell receptor beta chains from one sample in a study of response to subunit inactivated influenza vaccine. TCRdb re-analysed the RT-PCR reads in MiXCR, keeping a single row per CDR3 protein. The table shows about 520,000 distinct CDR3 sequences, with less than 7.5% occurring only once. The specimen comprised PBMCs from blood, sampled less than 30 months after vaccination. These receptors were obtained from a man aged 50 to 69 who received an inactivated influenza vaccine. Both conserved end residues are part of each CDR3. Each record gives: V gene, J gene, D gene, clone size, CDR3 protein, CDR3 DNA. A D gene is named only where the DNA matches it firmly. Clone size is not always given. Where it is, it says once, few, many or a class for expanded clones.

v_call: TRBV7-8
j_call: TRBJ2-5
d_call: -
clone_size: few
cdr3_aa: CASQKGGETQYF
cdr3_nt: TGTGCCAGCCAGAAAGGGGGAGAGACCCAGTACTTC

v_call: TRBV20-1
j_call: TRBJ1-1
d_call: -
clone_size: many
cdr3_aa: CSVTGFPMNTEAFF
cdr3_nt: TGCAGCGTTACTGGGTTTCCCATGAACACTGAAGCTTTCTTT

v_call: TRBV29-1
j_call: TRBJ1-2
d_call: -
clone_size: -
cdr3_aa: CSVEPGTRGSYTF
cdr3_nt: TGCAGCGTTGAACCCGGGACAAGGGGAAGCTACACCTTC

v_call: TRBV14
j_call: TRBJ1-2
d_call: -
clone_size: -
cdr3_aa: CASSRLPGAGYGYTF
cdr3_nt: TGTGCCAGCAGCCGCCTTCCGGGGGCAGGATATGGCTACACCTTC

v_call: TRBV4-3
j_call: TRBJ2-1
d_call: -
clone_size: -
cdr3_aa: CASSQDLMRGYSYNEQFF
cdr3_nt: TGCGCCAGCAGCCAAGATTTGATGCGGGGATATTCCTACAATGAGCAGTTCTTC

v_call: TRBV6-2/TRBV6-3
j_call: TRBJ2-1
d_call: -
clone_size: few
cdr3_aa: CASRSPLTGNEQFF
cdr3_nt: TGTGCCAGCAGGAGCCCGTTGACGGGCAATGAGCAGTTCTTC

v_call: TRBV7-9
j_call: TRBJ1-1
d_call: TRBD1
clone_size: -
cdr3_aa: CASSRITGANTEAFF
cdr3_nt: TGTGCCAGCAGCCGCATAACAGGGGCGAACACTGAAGCTTTCTTT

v_call: TRBV7-9
j_call: TRBJ2-5
d_call: -
clone_size: -
cdr3_aa: CASSLSWQGPQETQYF
cdr3_nt: TGTGCCAGCAGCTTAAGCTGGCAGGGCCCCCAAGAGACCCAGTACTTC

v_call: TRBV28
j_call: TRBJ2-7
d_call: -
clone_size: -
cdr3_aa: CATSATLRSSYEQYF
cdr3_nt: TGTGCCACCAGTGCAACGCTCCGGAGCTCCTACGAGCAGTACTTC

v_call: TRBV12-3/TRBV12-4
j_call: TRBJ2-2
d_call: TRBD1
clone_size: many
cdr3_aa: CASSLRTGGTGELFF
cdr3_nt: TGTGCCAGCAGCTTAAGGACAGGGGGCACCGGGGAGCTGTTTTTT